This entry describes one T cell receptor beta chain. The antigen it binds to is not known. It has no much larger one-base neighbor in the sample; base qualities were not kept. The data stem from a study of tumor and adjacent non-tumor tissue in lung cancer (dated by TCRdb to 2016 to 2018). Regarding the complete study: Patients with adenocarcinoma (approximately 12), squamous cell carcinoma (2) and small cell lung cancer (1) were included in the cohort. Around 30 paired specimens, one tumor and one normal lung sample per patient, were profiled by TCRbeta CDR3 sequencing. In total, sequencing yielded approximately 130,000,000 productive TCRbeta reads, which works out to an average of about 4.2 million reads per sample. The study compared bulk TCRbeta repertoires from lung tumor tissue and matched distant non-tumor lung tissue of some 14 lung cancer patients. The approximately 15 enrolled patients, of whom about 10 were men and 5 were women, were aged about 31 to 85 years and were diagnosed with TNM stage I to III disease. The paper's findings and limits, for the study overall: Tumor tissue showed significantly greater TCR diversity (inverse Simpson) than normal lung tissue (about 410 vs 180, P = 0.0075, Mann-Whitney U test). The methods do not name the sequencing platform or mention unique molecular identifiers. A significantly larger cumulative share of the repertoire was made up by the top 100 clones in normal lung than in tumor tissue. Because peripheral blood was not sequenced, the blood TCRbeta repertoires of the lung cancer patients in the study went unexamined. Younger patients had significantly higher TCR diversity, and higher tumor TCR diversity was associated with shorter overall and disease-free survival. Only roughly 16 patients were in the cohort, and the authors stated that larger samples and more detailed clinical data are needed.

Libraries were built with multiplex PCR. The instrument given in TCRdb is Illumina HiSeq 2500. TCRbeta libraries were constructed through three rounds of nested PCR with primers (Table S4) according to protocols modified from ARM-PCR. Before sequencing, PCR products of 200-500 bp were excised from the gel and purified with the QIAquick gel extraction kit. Under the source paper's analysis protocol: Reads were cleaned using Trimmomatic, were merged into complete CDR3 sequences using FLASH, and were assigned to V(D)J germline segments using MiTCR. Clonal diversity was computed as the inverse Simpson's index with VDJtools. A read counted as productive if the sequence was in-frame and lacked a premature stop codon. In TCRdb, the public reads were trimmed at Q25 with fastp and aligned with MiXCR, with productive beta chains retained. Rows are unified per CDR3 protein, each entry keeping the most common DNA and genes. The V and J calls were not made by the authors but by TCRdb's processing. This sample gives under 150,000 distinct CDR3 sequences in total; around 65% of them show up just once. About 20% of the sample comes from the top ten.

Bulk unsorted tissue served as the source for RNA extraction, and RNA quality was assessed using a NanoDrop ND-1000 and an Agilent 2100. All donors had newly diagnosed lung cancer, had not received prior chemotherapy, and were admitted for thoracic surgery in China between August and November 2014. Patients who had received previous radiotherapy or chemotherapy, or who had another concurrent cancer, were excluded from the study. Surgical tissue pieces of 1-2 cm3 were preserved in RNAlater solution and stored at -80 °C until use. Between the V and J ends, shortened by 6 bases and 2 bases respectively, the junction contains 11 bases. Including cysteine and phenylalanine, the CDR3 has 13 amino acids. Of the read, only the CDR3 DNA is kept; its 39 bases are in frame from base 1. The germline V gene sets CDR1 to MDHEN and CDR2 to SYDVKM.

The chain joins TRBV28 to TRBJ2-7; D gene: possibly TRBD1, on 6 matching bases. Sequencing was carried out using lung tumor tissue. The sequence came from a man between 60 and 70 years old with small cell lung cancer. The sequence in DNA is TGTGCCAGCAGGCTACAGGGTCCCTACGAGCAGTACTTC. It translates as CASRLQGPYEQYF. With the rest looked up from the reference TRBV28 and TRBJ2-7 genes rather than sequenced, the full variable domain is DVKVTQSSRYLVKRTGEKVFLECVQDMDHENMFWYRQDPGLGLRLIYFSYDVKMKEKGDIPEGYSVSREKKERFSLILESASTNQTSMYLCASRLQGPYEQYFGPGTRLTVT.